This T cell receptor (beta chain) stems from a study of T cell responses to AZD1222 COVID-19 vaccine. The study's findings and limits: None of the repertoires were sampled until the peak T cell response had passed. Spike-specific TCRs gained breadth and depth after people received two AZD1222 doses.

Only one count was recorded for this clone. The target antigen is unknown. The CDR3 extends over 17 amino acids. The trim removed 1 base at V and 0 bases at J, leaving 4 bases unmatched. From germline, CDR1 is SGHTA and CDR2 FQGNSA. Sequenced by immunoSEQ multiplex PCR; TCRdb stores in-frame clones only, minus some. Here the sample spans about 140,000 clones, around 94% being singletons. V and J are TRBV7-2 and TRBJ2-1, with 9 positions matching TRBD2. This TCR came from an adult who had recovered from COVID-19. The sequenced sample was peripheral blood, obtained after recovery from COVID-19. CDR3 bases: TGTGCCAGCAGCTTAGGTCGTAGCGGGAGCTCCTACAATGAGCAGTTCTTC. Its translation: CASSLGRSGSSYNEQFF.